The clone carrying this T cell receptor (beta chain) was observed at least ten times. Its matching antigen is unknown. Each CDR3 protein is one row after TCRdb ran MiXCR on the reads. In the table there are 350,000 to 400,000 distinct CDR3 sequences, just under 35% of which are singletons. This entry is derived from a study of T cell repertoires in cytomegalovirus infection. Overall study: Indications of both CMV infection and matching HLA type were provided by public TCR beta signatures. General study points: Totalled public TCR beta family frequency picked out people who carried CMV plus the relevant HLA.

The source material was cultured PBMCs, sampled from culture after CMV antigen stimulation. This clonotype was obtained from a human donor in good health (CMV status not recorded). Some clones in this sample may be carry-over from other donors' samples.

The CDR3, as DNA: TGTGCCAGCAGCGCTCGGGACAGGGGGAACTGGGAGACCCAGTACTTC. Translated: CASSARDRGNWETQYF. The chain couples TRBV7-2 to TRBJ2-5; 11 bases fit TRBD1. The CDR3 length is 16 residues. V shed 5 bases, J shed 5 bases, and the junction held 10 bases outside the gene matches. Germline CDR1 reads SGHTA; CDR2 reads FQGNSA.